Listed here are 30 T cell receptor beta chains from one sample, sequenced in a study of blood T cell repertoires in COVID-19. The protocol was immunoSEQ multiplex PCR, while the TCRdb copy is restricted to in-frame clones and leaves out a portion. Of approximately 200,000 clones in the sample, around four fifths were seen once. Sequencing was done on a sample of PBMCs or T cells enriched from blood (not recorded which). The receptor source for this set is a man between 35 and 55 years old who had recovered from COVID-19.

The chain recombines TRBV27 with TRBJ1-2; D may be TRBD1 (5 bases). The germline gives CDR1 MNHEY, CDR2 SMNVEV (reference sequence). Trimming left V 3 bases short and J 8 bases short, with 13 bases between. The CDR3 has 13 residues. The CDR3 here is CASSFMRGGGYTF. The CDR3 DNA reads TGTGCCAGCAGTTTTATGAGGGGAGGGGGCTACACCTTC.

The V and J genes are TRBV6-5 and TRBJ1-1; a weak D match, TRBD1 (5 bases). The V end lost 8 bases, the J end lost 1 base, and 14 bases lay between the germline ends. The V gene's germline CDR1 is MNHEY and CDR2 SVGAGI. The length of the CDR3 is 14 residues. In DNA, the CDR3 is TGTGCCAGCGGGATAAGAGGACAGAACACTGAAGCTTTCTTT. This gives the protein CASGIRGQNTEAFF.

This CDR3 reads CASSDRDRVDYTF. The CDR3 DNA reads TGTGCCAGCAGTGACCGGGACAGGGTCGACTACACCTTC. The rearrangement links TRBV2 to TRBJ1-2, with 9 bases aligning to TRBD1. Germline V lookup: CDR1 SNHLY, CDR2 FYNNEI. V was pared by 3 bases and J by 10 bases, with 6 bases of the junction left unmatched. The CDR3 runs 13 residues.

This chain connects TRBV19 to TRBJ2-1, with TRBD2 as a possible D gene (6 bases). The CDR3 consists of 19 residues. V was cut by 8 bases and J by 0 bases, with 26 bases left in between. Germline-derived CDR1 and CDR2 are LNHDA and SQIVND (reference sequence). The CDR3 loop reads CASGVVAGTWSSSYNEQFF. CDR3 in DNA: TGTGCCAGTGGGGTGGTTGCCGGGACTTGGTCGAGCTCCTACAATGAGCAGTTCTTC.

As for this clone: Other DNA sequences in the sample encode the same CDR3. The V call is TRBV7-2, the J call TRBJ2-5, with 10 bases matching TRBD2. The CDR3 runs to 14 residues. CDR1 and CDR2 (germline): SGHTA, FQGNSA. The V gene end was trimmed by 4 bases and the J gene end by 5 bases; junction bases not matched to a gene: 4. This chain's CDR3 is CASSSGLARETQYF. The CDR3 nucleotides read TGTGCCAGCAGCTCGGGACTAGCGCGGGAGACCCAGTACTTC.

This clone appeared once. The CDR3 coding sequence is TGTGCCTGGAGTTGGGGGCAGAGTGGAGAGACCCAGTACTTC. Amino acids: CAWSWGQSGETQYF. The rearrangement links TRBV30 to TRBJ2-5; perhaps TRBD1 as D (6 bases). V lost 2 bases and J 4 bases, leaving 14 bases between the germline ends. The CDR3 spans 14 residues. The V gene's germline CDR1 is GTSNPN and CDR2 SVGIG (reference sequence).

The chain recombines TRBV7-6 with TRBJ2-3; no reliable D call. This CDR3 is built from 11 residues. Germline CDR1 and CDR2: SGHVS and FNYEAQ. Trimming cost V 5 bases and J 11 bases, with 11 bases left between them. The DNA of the CDR3 is TGTGCCAGCAGCCTTCAGTTCAAGCAGTATTTT. This translates into CASSLQFKQYF.

CDR3 nucleotides: TGTGCCAGCAGCTTAGTTCAGGCTCCTGGAAACACCATATATTTT. This translates into CASSLVQAPGNTIYF. The genes are TRBV7-8 and TRBJ1-3; D uncertain. Looked up from germline, CDR1 is SGHVS and CDR2 is FQNEAQ. This CDR3 has 15 residues. Trimming left V 1 base short and J 2 bases short, with 9 bases between.

This chain links TRBV5-1 with TRBJ1-1; D is unresolved. The CDR3 loop spans 14 amino acids. V was shortened by 3 bases and J by 5 bases, with 14 bases between the two germline ends. The V gene's germline CDR1 is SGHRS and CDR2 YFSETQ. Here the CDR3 DNA reads TGCGCCAGCAGCTCGGGAGCGGGTGGGACTGAAGCTTTCTTT. It specifies CASSSGAGGTEAFF.

This clone was seen more than once but under ten times. Other DNA sequences in the same sample also yield this CDR3. The chain couples TRBV9 to TRBJ1-4; 11 positions agree with TRBD1. The CDR3 totals 14 residues. Losses at the gene ends were 3 bases for V and 8 bases for J; bases not matched to a gene: 3. Germline-derived CDR1 and CDR2 are SGDLS and YYNGEE. CDR3 nucleotide sequence: TGTGCCAGCAGCGCCGGGACAGGGGGGGAAAAACTGTTTTTT. This translates into CASSAGTGGEKLFF.

This CDR3 is CASSGTGLNTEAFF. The CDR3 nucleotides are TGTGCCAGCAGCGGAACAGGGTTGAACACTGAAGCTTTCTTT. This chain links TRBV9 with TRBJ1-1; D may be TRBD1 (6 bases). The CDR3 runs to 14 residues. Germline V gives CDR1 SGDLS, CDR2 YYNGEE. V lost 3 bases to trimming and J lost 0 bases, with 9 bases between them.

The rearrangement links TRBV7-3 to TRBJ1-3; 9 bases agree with TRBD1. The V and J ends lost 6 bases and 4 bases, in that order; junction bases with no gene match: 4. Per germline, CDR1 SGHTA and CDR2 FQGTGA. This CDR3 comprises 14 residues. CDR3 amino acids: CASRGTGPGNTIYF. The CDR3, as DNA: TGTGCCAGCAGGGGGACAGGGCCCGGAAACACCATATATTTT.

The rearrangement joins TRBV15 to TRBJ2-7; perhaps TRBD1 as D (5 bases). The germline V gene has CDR1 LNHNV and CDR2 YYDKDF (reference sequence). The V end lost 0 bases, the J end lost 4 bases, and 10 bases lay between the germline ends. The CDR3 covers 14 residues. As DNA, the CDR3 is TGTGCCACCAGCAGAGATGGGGCCCTATACGAGCAGTACTTC. It encodes CATSRDGALYEQYF.

The genes are TRBV7-9 and TRBJ2-5; 9 nucleotides match TRBD1. Germline lookup yields CDR1 SEHNR and CDR2 FQNEAQ (reference sequence). The CDR3 is 15 residues long. Trimming cost V 6 bases and J 2 bases; bases outside gene matches: 7. CDR3 sequence reads: CASSPGQGGQETQYF. The CDR3 bases are TGTGCCAGCAGTCCGGGACAGGGAGGACAAGAGACCCAGTACTTC. The full variable domain, completed using reference TRBV7-9 and TRBJ2-5, is DTGVSQNPRHKITKRGQNVTFRCDPISEHNRLYWYRQTLGQGPEFLTYFQNEAQLEKSRLLSDRFSAERPKGSFSTLEIQRTEQGDSAMYLCASSPGQGGQETQYFGPGTRLLVL.

The rearrangement links TRBV19 to TRBJ2-1; 7 bases line up with TRBD2. The trim removed 4 bases at V and 4 bases at J, leaving 7 bases unmatched. Germline values: CDR1 LNHDA, CDR2 SQIVND (reference sequence). This CDR3 region has 15 residues. The CDR3 nucleotides read TGTGCCAGTAGTAGTCAGGCTAGCGGATACAATGAGCAGTTCTTC. Amino acids: CASSSQASGYNEQFF.

The chain couples TRBV28 to TRBJ2-5, with 11 bases matching TRBD2. In germline, CDR1 is MDHEN, CDR2 SYDVKM. With V trimmed by 6 bases and J by 3 bases, 6 bases remained unmatched. The CDR3 spans 15 residues. CDR3 nucleotide sequence: TGTGCCAGCAGCGCATCACTAGCGGGGGAAGAGACCCAGTACTTC. This gives the protein CASSASLAGEETQYF.

The CDR3 spells CASSTRREITSGSRNYEQYF. The CDR3, as DNA: TGTGCCAGCAGCACCCGCCGGGAAATTACTAGCGGGAGTAGGAACTACGAGCAGTACTTC. V usage is TRBV21-1 and J usage is TRBJ2-7; the tabulated D call, TRBD2, remains unverified against the DNA. TRBV21-1 constitutes a pseudogene. This CDR3 spans 20 amino acids.

The chain combines TRBV6-5 with TRBJ2-2; D not certain. V lost 5 bases and J lost 1, with 8 bases in between. Germline CDR1 is MNHEY and CDR2 is SVGAGI. The CDR3 runs 14 residues. The CDR3, as DNA: TGTGCCAGCAGTCGAGTCTTGAACACCGGGGAGCTGTTTTTT. The encoded protein is CASSRVLNTGELFF.

This sequence joins TRBV5-1 and TRBJ1-2; 9 bases fit TRBD1. V shed 9 bases and J 13 bases; nucleotides not matched to a gene: 16. This CDR3 is built from 13 residues. In germline, CDR1 is SGHRS, CDR2 YFSETQ. The CDR3 nucleotides read TGCGCCACCACCCCGGGACAGGGTACCGGCCTCACCTTC. It translates to CATTPGQGTGLTF.

Here the CDR3 reads CASSQEGLAGLNTGELFF. Written as DNA, the CDR3 is TGTGCCAGCAGCCAAGAGGGACTAGCGGGATTGAACACCGGGGAGCTGTTTTTT. V gene TRBV4-2 combines with J gene TRBJ2-2; 13 nucleotides match TRBD2. This CDR3 region has 18 residues. The J segment lost 1 base and the V segment lost 0 bases, leaving 2 bases of the junction unmatched. Germline CDR1 is LGHNA and CDR2 is YNFKEQ.

This clone was observed a single time. This chain uses TRBV4-1 with TRBJ1-4; no firm D call. There are 12 residues in the CDR3. The germline gives CDR1 MGHRA, CDR2 YSYEKL. V was trimmed by 4 bases and J by 5 bases, leaving 5 bases between them. The CDR3 nucleotides are TGCGCCAGCAGCCCCTCCAATGAAAAACTGTTTTTT. Amino acid sequence: CASSPSNEKLFF.

This sequence joins TRBV24-1 and TRBJ2-1; TRBD2 matches 13 bases. The CDR3 sequence is 14 residues long. Germline lookup yields CDR1 KGHDR and CDR2 SFDVKD. J gave up 10 bases and V 7 bases, and 6 bases lay outside the gene matches. CDR3 in amino acids: CATSPGLAGAEQFF. CDR3 sequence (DNA): TGTGCCACCAGCCCCGGACTAGCGGGGGCCGAGCAGTTCTTC.

In this sample, this clone turned up many times. The genes are TRBV18 and TRBJ1-1, with 9 nucleotides matching TRBD1. In germline, CDR1 is KGHSH, CDR2 LQKENI. J lost 5 bases, V lost 6 bases, and 4 bases had no gene match. This CDR3 has 13 amino acids. CDR3 sequence: CASSGQGGTEAFF. In nucleotides, the CDR3 is TGTGCCAGCTCGGGACAGGGAGGTACTGAAGCTTTCTTT.

This sequence joins TRBV7-9 and TRBJ2-3; 7 nucleotides align to TRBD1. With V trimmed by 5 bases and J by 4 bases, 12 bases remained unmatched. From germline, CDR1 is SEHNR and CDR2 FQNEAQ (reference sequence). This CDR3 region has 16 residues. The CDR3 nucleotides read TGTGCCAGCAGCCCCTTAGGTGGGACAGTATCAGATACGCAGTATTTT. Residues: CASSPLGGTVSDTQYF.

This sequence joins TRBV11-2 and TRBJ2-5, with 9 positions matching TRBD2. The CDR3 loop spans 13 amino acids. CDR1 SGHAT and CDR2 FQNNGV come from the germline V gene. V was pared by 4 bases and J by 3 bases, with 0 bases of the junction left unmatched. Written as DNA, the CDR3 is TGTGCCAGCAGCTGGACTAGCGAAGAGACCCAGTACTTC. It specifies CASSWTSEETQYF.

The rearrangement joins TRBV19 to TRBJ2-5; 7 bases match TRBD1. Germline CDR1 and CDR2: LNHDA and SQIVND (reference sequence). V dropped 6 bases and J dropped 3; count of bases not matched to a gene: 7. The CDR3 totals 14 residues. CDR3 sequence reads: CASSRNRGKETQYF. For the CDR3, the DNA is TGTGCCAGTAGCCGTAACAGGGGAAAAGAGACCCAGTACTTC.

J is TRBJ1-2 and V is TRBV6-5, with 9 positions matching TRBD1. The V gene's germline CDR1 is MNHEY and CDR2 SVGAGI. V lost 2 bases, J lost 4 bases, and 8 bases stayed unmatched. The CDR3 is 16 amino acids. CDR3 sequence (DNA): TGTGCCAGCAGTTACGGGACAGGGAGTTTCGGCTATGGCTACACCTTC. Translated, it gives CASSYGTGSFGYGYTF.

This chain uses TRBV7-3 with TRBJ2-2; TRBD1 matches at 8 bases. With 4 bases clipped from V and 2 bases from J, the junction kept 3 bases outside the gene matches. The CDR3 is made up of 15 amino acids. From germline, CDR1 is SGHTA and CDR2 FQGTGA. The CDR3 sequence: CASSSDRDNTGELFF. CDR3 sequence (DNA): TGTGCCAGCAGCTCGGACAGGGACAACACCGGGGAGCTGTTTTTT.

This clone was observed a single time. CDR3 in amino acids: CASSLLPDEQFF. As DNA, the CDR3 is TGTGCCAGCAGCCTTCTTCCCGATGAGCAGTTCTTC. The chain uses TRBV9 and TRBJ2-1; D unresolved. The V end lost 4 bases, the J end lost 8 bases, and 10 bases lay between the germline ends. This CDR3 is built from 12 residues. Germline V gives CDR1 SGDLS, CDR2 YYNGEE.

The V gene is TRBV19, the J gene TRBJ1-4, with TRBD1 identical over 7 bases. Germline lookup yields CDR1 LNHDA and CDR2 SQIVND (reference sequence). The CDR3 spans 18 residues. V was clipped by 5 bases and J by 0 bases; unmatched bases: 12. This chain's CDR3 is CASSRWGVGTATNEKLFF. CDR3 DNA: TGTGCCAGTAGTCGTTGGGGGGTCGGGACAGCAACTAATGAAAAACTGTTTTTT.